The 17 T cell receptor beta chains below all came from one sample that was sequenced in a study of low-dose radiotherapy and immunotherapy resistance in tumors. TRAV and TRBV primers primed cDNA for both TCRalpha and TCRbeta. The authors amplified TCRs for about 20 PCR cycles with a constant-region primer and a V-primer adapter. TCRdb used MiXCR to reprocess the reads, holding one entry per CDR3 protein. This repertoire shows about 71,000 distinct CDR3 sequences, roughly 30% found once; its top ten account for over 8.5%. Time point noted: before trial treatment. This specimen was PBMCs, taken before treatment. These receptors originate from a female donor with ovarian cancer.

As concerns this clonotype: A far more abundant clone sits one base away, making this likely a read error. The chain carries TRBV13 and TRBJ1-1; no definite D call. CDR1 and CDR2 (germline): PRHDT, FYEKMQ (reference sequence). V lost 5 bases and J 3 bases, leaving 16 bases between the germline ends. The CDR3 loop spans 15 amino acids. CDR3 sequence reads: CASSQMPVPDTEAFF. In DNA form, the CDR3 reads TGTGCCAGCAGCCAGATGCCGGTCCCGGACACTGAAGCTTTCTTT.

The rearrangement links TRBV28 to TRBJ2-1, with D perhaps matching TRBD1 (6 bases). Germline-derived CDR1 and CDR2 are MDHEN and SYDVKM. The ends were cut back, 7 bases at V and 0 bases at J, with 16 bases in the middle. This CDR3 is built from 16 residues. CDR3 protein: CASTRSGTYSYNEQFF. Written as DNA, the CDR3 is TGTGCCAGCACCAGATCCGGGACATACTCCTACAATGAGCAGTTCTTC.

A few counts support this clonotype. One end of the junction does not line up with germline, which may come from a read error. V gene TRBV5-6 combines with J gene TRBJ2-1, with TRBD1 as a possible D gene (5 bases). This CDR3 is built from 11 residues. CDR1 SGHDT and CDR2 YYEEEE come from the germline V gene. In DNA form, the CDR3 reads TGTGCCAGCAGCTTGGGGACAAGCCCCAGCTTC. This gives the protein CASSLGTSPSF.

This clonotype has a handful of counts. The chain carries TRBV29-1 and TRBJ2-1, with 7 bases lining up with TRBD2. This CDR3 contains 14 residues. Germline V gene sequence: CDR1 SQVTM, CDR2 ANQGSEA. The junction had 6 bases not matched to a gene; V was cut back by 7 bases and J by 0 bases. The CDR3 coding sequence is TGCAGCGCCGTAGGCGGGGGCTCCTACAATGAGCAGTTCTTC. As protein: CSAVGGGSYNEQFF.

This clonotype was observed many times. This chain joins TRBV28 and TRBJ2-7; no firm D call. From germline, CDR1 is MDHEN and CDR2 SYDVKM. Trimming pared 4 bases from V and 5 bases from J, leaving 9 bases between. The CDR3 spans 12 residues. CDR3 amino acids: CASSSMIHEQYF. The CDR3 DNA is TGTGCCAGCAGTTCGATGATCCACGAGCAGTACTTC.

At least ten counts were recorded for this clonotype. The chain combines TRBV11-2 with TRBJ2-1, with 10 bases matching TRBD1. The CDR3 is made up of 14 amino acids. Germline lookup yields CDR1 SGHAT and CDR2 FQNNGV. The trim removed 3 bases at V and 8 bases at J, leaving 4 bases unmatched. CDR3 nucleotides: TGTGCCAGCAGCTTGGGACAGGGGATCTATGAGCAGTTCTTC. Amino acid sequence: CASSLGQGIYEQFF.

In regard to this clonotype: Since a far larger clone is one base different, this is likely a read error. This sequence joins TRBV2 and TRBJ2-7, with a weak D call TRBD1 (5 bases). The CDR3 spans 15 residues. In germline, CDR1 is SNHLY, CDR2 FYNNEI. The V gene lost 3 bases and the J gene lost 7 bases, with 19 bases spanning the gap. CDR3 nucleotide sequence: TGTGCCAGCAGTGACGCCCGGACGCAAGGGGCTGAGCAGTACTTC. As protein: CASSDARTQGAEQYF.

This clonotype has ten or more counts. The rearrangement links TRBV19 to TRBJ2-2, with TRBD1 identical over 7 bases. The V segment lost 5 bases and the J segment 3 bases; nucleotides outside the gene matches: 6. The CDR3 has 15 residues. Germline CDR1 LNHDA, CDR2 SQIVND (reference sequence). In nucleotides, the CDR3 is TGTGCCAGTAGTCCCCGGGACAGCTACACCGGGGAGCTGTTTTTT. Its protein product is CASSPRDSYTGELFF. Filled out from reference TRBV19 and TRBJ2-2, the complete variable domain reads DGGITQSPKYLFRKEGQNVTLSCEQNLNHDAMYWYRQDPGQGLRLIYYSQIVNDFQKGDIAEGYSVSREKKESFPLTVTSAQKNPTAFYLCASSPRDSYTGELFFGEGSRLTVL.

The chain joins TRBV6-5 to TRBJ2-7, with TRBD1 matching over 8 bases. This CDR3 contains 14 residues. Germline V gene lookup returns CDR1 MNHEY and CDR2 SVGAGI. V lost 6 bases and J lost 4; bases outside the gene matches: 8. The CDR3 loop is CASRVGRGLYEQYF. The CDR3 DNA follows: TGTGCCAGCAGAGTTGGCAGGGGGCTTTACGAGCAGTACTTC.

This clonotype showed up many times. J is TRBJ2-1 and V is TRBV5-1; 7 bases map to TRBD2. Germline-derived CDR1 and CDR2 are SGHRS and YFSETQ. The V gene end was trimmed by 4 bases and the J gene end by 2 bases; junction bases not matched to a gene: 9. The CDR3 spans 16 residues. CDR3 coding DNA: TGCGCCAGCAGCCCCCCTAGCGGTGGGCCCTACAATGAGCAGTTCTTC. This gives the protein CASSPPSGGPYNEQFF.

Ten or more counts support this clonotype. The CDR3 coding sequence is TGTGCCAGCGGAACAGGGAGGCCCTACGAGCAGTACTTC. It specifies CASGTGRPYEQYF. The chain carries TRBV28 and TRBJ2-7; D is possibly TRBD1 or TRBD2 (6 bases each). Germline V CDR1 and CDR2: MDHEN, SYDVKM. The CDR3 contains 13 residues. V shed 8 bases and J shed 2 bases, with 13 bases lying between them.

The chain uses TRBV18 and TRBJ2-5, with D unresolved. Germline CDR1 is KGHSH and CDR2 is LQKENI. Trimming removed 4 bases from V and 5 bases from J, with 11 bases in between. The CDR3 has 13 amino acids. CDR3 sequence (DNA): TGTGCCAGCTCACAAGATACCACCGAGACCCAGTACTTC. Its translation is CASSQDTTETQYF. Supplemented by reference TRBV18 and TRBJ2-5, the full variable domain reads NAGVMQNPRHLVRRRGQEARLRCSPMKGHSHVYWYRQLPEEGLKFMVYLQKENIIDESGMPKERFSAEFPKEGPSILRIQQVVRGDSAAYFCASSQDTTETQYFGPGTRLLVL.

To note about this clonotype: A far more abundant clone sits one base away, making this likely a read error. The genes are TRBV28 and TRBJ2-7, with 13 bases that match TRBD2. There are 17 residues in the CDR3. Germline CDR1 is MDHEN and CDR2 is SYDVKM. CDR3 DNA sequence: TGTGCCACCAGTGAAAACGATTGGACTAGCGGGAGTAGTGAGCAGTACTTC. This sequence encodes CATSENDWTSGSSEQYF. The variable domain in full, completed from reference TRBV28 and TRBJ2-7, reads DVKVTQSSRYLVKRTGEKVFLECVQDMDHENMFWYRQDPGLGLRLIYFSYDVKMKEKGDIPEGYSVSREKKERFSLILESASTNQTSMYLCATSENDWTSGSSEQYFGPGTRLTVT.

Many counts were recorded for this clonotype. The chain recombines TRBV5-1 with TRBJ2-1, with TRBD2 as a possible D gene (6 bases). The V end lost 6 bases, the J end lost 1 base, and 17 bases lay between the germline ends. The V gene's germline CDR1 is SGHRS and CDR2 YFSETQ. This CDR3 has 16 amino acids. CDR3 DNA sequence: TGCGCCAGCATCTACGGGAGTGGGGGTTCCTACAATGAGCAGTTCTTC. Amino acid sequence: CASIYGSGGSYNEQFF.

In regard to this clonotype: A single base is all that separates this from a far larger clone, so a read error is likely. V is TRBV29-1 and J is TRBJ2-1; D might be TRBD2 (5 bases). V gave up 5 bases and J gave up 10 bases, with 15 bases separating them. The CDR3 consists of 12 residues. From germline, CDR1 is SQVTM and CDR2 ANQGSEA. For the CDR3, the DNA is TGCAGCGTTCGGGATTCGTTTGGAGAGCAGTTCTTC. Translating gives CSVRDSFGEQFF.

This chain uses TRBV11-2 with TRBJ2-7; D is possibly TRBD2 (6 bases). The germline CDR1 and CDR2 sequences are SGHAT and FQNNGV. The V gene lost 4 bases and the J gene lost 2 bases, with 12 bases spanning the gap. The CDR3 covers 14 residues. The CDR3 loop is CASSWGTGTYEQYF. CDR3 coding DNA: TGTGCCAGCAGCTGGGGGACTGGTACCTACGAGCAGTACTTC.

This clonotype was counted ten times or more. CDR3 loop: CASSVDRSSGSEQFF. The CDR3 coding sequence is TGTGCCAGCAGTGTAGACAGGTCGAGCGGCAGCGAGCAGTTCTTC. The V call is TRBV6-2 or TRBV6-3, the J call TRBJ2-1, with a weak D call TRBD1 (6 bases). Germline V gene lookup returns CDR1 MNHEY and CDR2 SVGEGT. Trimming removed 5 bases from V and 10 bases from J, with 21 bases in between. The CDR3 is 15 amino acids.